This passage covers 18 T cell receptor beta chains from one sample sequenced in a study of cytomegalovirus exposure and HLA in healthy donors. The PCR had 60 Vbeta and 13 Jbeta primers. The data were produced by immunoSEQ multiplex PCR, yet TCRdb's version contains in-frame clones alone and is incomplete. The table has approximately 190,000 clones, 80% to 85% seen once; the top ten hold about 1.7%. Sequencing used PBMCs. Receptor source: a young woman in good health and CMV-seronegative.

This clone was seen a single time. The chain couples TRBV7-8 to TRBJ1-5; a weak D match, TRBD1 (5 bases). The germline V gene encodes CDR1 SGHVS and CDR2 FQNEAQ. The germline V and J ends were trimmed by 0 bases and 0 bases, with 9 bases remaining between them. The CDR3 has 16 amino acids. Here the CDR3 reads CASSLAGQDSNQPQHF. As DNA, the CDR3 is TGTGCCAGCAGCTTAGCGGGGCAGGATAGCAATCAGCCCCAGCATTTT.

The rearrangement joins TRBV28 to TRBJ1-1; TRBD1 matches at 12 bases. Germline V gene data show CDR1 as MDHEN and CDR2 as SYDVKM. CDR3 length: 17 amino acids. Trimming at V came to 3 bases and at J to 4 bases, leaving 9 bases not matched to a gene. The CDR3 sequence is CASSFPGQGALGTEAFF. The CDR3 bases are TGTGCCAGCAGTTTCCCGGGACAGGGGGCGTTGGGCACTGAAGCTTTCTTT.

This chain uses TRBV5-4 with TRBJ2-1; unclear D gene. The CDR3 covers 17 residues. Germline values: CDR1 SGHNT, CDR2 YYREEE (reference sequence). Trimming pared 4 bases from V and 0 bases from J, leaving 17 bases between. Here the CDR3 DNA reads TGTGCCAGCAGCCGAGCCTCCTTTCGGAGCTCCTACAATGAGCAGTTCTTC. It is translated as CASSRASFRSSYNEQFF.

The V call is TRBV18, the J call TRBJ2-2; 13 nucleotides match TRBD2. Trimming cost V 4 bases and J 4 bases; bases outside gene matches: 12. The germline V gene has CDR1 KGHSH and CDR2 LQKENI. This CDR3 has 19 residues. As DNA, the CDR3 is TGTGCCAGCTCACAGACAACTGGGACTAGCGGGACAGGCACCGGGGAGCTGTTTTTT. Amino acids: CASSQTTGTSGTGTGELFF.

CDR3 nucleotide sequence: TGTGCCAGCAGCTTAAGGGGCGACAGGGGTCACGAGCAGTACTTC. Protein product: CASSLRGDRGHEQYF. The chain combines TRBV13 with TRBJ2-7; 8 nucleotides match TRBD1. CDR1 is PRHDT and CDR2 is FYEKMQ in the germline V gene (reference sequence). Trimming took 2 bases from V and 5 from J; bases not matched to a gene: 8. There are 15 residues in the CDR3.

V usage is TRBV28 and J usage is TRBJ1-2; 7 positions match TRBD1. Trimming took 4 bases from V and 0 from J; bases not matched to a gene: 11. The CDR3 runs 17 residues. Germline V gene sequence: CDR1 MDHEN, CDR2 SYDVKM. The DNA of the CDR3 is TGTGCCAGCAGTTCCCTCTCCGGGGACAGCCCTAACTATGGCTACACCTTC. This sequence encodes CASSSLSGDSPNYGYTF.

The genes are TRBV7-6 and TRBJ1-1; 7 bases are a match to TRBD1. CDR1 and CDR2 (germline): SGHVS, FNYEAQ. This CDR3 has 14 amino acids. V lost 2 bases, J lost 4 bases, and 4 bases stayed unmatched. DNA of the CDR3: TGTGCCAGCAGCTTACAGGGGGATTTCACTGAAGCTTTCTTT. It yields the protein CASSLQGDFTEAFF.

The rearrangement links TRBV2 to TRBJ2-2; 12 nucleotides agree with TRBD2. The CDR3 is 23 amino acids. The V gene end was trimmed by 0 bases and the J gene end by 1 base; junction bases not matched to a gene: 18. The germline gives CDR1 SNHLY, CDR2 FYNNEI. CDR3 coding DNA: TGTGCCAGCAGTGAAGCGAACGCCCTAGCGGGAGGGCCCGGTTTAAAGAACACCGGGGAGCTGTTTTTT. It codes for CASSEANALAGGPGLKNTGELFF.

V usage is TRBV10-3 and J usage is TRBJ2-2; TRBD2 matches at 9 bases. Losses at the gene ends were 10 bases for V and 6 bases for J; bases not matched to a gene: 9. The CDR3 covers 14 residues. Germline CDR1 reads ENHRY; CDR2 reads SYGVKD. The CDR3 DNA reads TGTGCCACCCGATCCGGGACTAGCTCCGGGGAGCTGTTTTTT. It codes for CATRSGTSSGELFF.

The chain combines TRBV5-6 with TRBJ2-3; TRBD2 matches at 9 bases. The CDR3 extends over 15 amino acids. Germline CDR1 SGHDT, CDR2 YYEEEE. The ends lost 0 bases at V and 5 bases at J; junction bases unmatched: 4. Written as DNA, the CDR3 is TGTGCCAGCAGCTTGGTAGCGGGAGCGGTAGATACGCAGTATTTT. It specifies CASSLVAGAVDTQYF.

J is TRBJ1-2 and V is TRBV29-1; weak D call: TRBD1 (5 bases). The CDR3 sequence is 14 residues long. Germline V gene lookup returns CDR1 SQVTM and CDR2 ANQGSEA. Between the trimmed V and J ends, which lost 4 bases and 3 bases, there was a span of 15 bases. The CDR3 sequence is CSVGGSDNYYGYTF. The CDR3 nucleotides are TGCAGCGTTGGGGGTTCGGACAATTACTATGGCTACACCTTC.

The chain joins TRBV10-3 to TRBJ2-1; 11 positions match TRBD2. The CDR3 is made up of 19 amino acids. Unmatched junction bases numbered 11, after V lost 4 bases and J lost 0 bases. CDR1 and CDR2 from the germline V gene are ENHRY and SYGVKD. The CDR3 bases are TGTGCCATCAGTGGTAAAAGGACTAGCGGGTCGAGCTCCTACAATGAGCAGTTCTTC. Its translation is CAISGKRTSGSSSYNEQFF.

The chain has TRBV6-4 and TRBJ2-1, with 8 bases fitting TRBD1. The germline V gene has CDR1 MRHNA and CDR2 SNTAGT. V lost 0 bases to trimming and J lost 6 bases; unmatched junction nucleotides: 4. The length of the CDR3 is 15 residues. Written as DNA, the CDR3 is TGTGCCAGCAGTGACTCTTGGACAGGGAGCAATGAGCAGTTCTTC. As protein: CASSDSWTGSNEQFF.

This clone was recorded a few times. This chain joins TRBV6-5 and TRBJ1-1, with a tentative D call TRBD1 (6 bases). Trimming left V 6 bases short and J 0 bases short, with 11 bases between. Germline V gives CDR1 MNHEY, CDR2 SVGAGI. There are 14 residues in the CDR3. CDR3 DNA: TGTGCCAGCAGCCCGAGACAGGTGAACACTGAAGCTTTCTTT. Protein product: CASSPRQVNTEAFF.

The V gene is TRBV27, the J gene TRBJ2-5, with D possibly TRBD2 on 5 matching bases. Looked up from germline, CDR1 is MNHEY and CDR2 is SMNVEV (reference sequence). The CDR3 is 17 amino acids. The ends were cut back, 6 bases at V and 2 bases at J, with 22 bases in the middle. The CDR3, as DNA: TGTGCCAGCAGCACCAGAGTTGAGGGAGAACGACAAGAGACCCAGTACTTC. It specifies CASSTRVEGERQETQYF.

This clone was picked up many times. This sequence joins TRBV10-3 and TRBJ2-7; D is uncertain. Germline values: CDR1 ENHRY, CDR2 SYGVKD. Trimming shortened V by 0 bases and J by 4 bases, and 7 bases separated the two germline ends. The CDR3 consists of 13 residues. The CDR3 nucleotides read TGTGCCATCAGTGAGTCGGGCAAGTACGAGCAGTACGTC. This gives the protein CAISESGKYEQYV.

V and J are TRBV28 and TRBJ1-4, with TRBD1 identical over 7 bases. Germline V lookup: CDR1 MDHEN, CDR2 SYDVKM. V lost 8 bases and J lost 13; bases outside the gene matches: 16. This CDR3 is built from 14 residues. The CDR3 DNA reads TGTGCCAGCGGACGAGGGGACAGTATGAAAGGACTGTTTTTT. Protein: CASGRGDSMKGLFF.

CDR3 sequence reads: CASSPASGSFHEQFF. The CDR3 nucleotides read TGTGCCAGCAGCCCGGCAAGCGGGAGTTTTCATGAGCAGTTCTTC. This sequence joins TRBV11-3 and TRBJ2-1, with 8 bases that match TRBD2. The length of the CDR3 is 15 residues. Trimming removed 5 bases from V and 8 bases from J; junction bases left unmatched: 11. Germline loops: CDR1 SGHNT, CDR2 YENEEA.